The next 8 T cell receptor beta chains were all read from a single sample in a study of graft-versus-host responses after intestinal transplantation. The data were produced by immunoSEQ multiplex PCR, yet TCRdb's version contains in-frame clones alone and is incomplete. The table lists more than 50,000 clones, about 90% of them singletons. Sequenced here: PBMCs, sampled around 120 days after intestinal transplantation. All receptors come from a human patient who received an intestinal transplant, so some T cells may come from the graft donor.

This chain links TRBV18 with TRBJ2-7, with D perhaps matching TRBD1 (5 bases). The CDR3 contains 14 residues. Germline CDR1 reads KGHSH; CDR2 reads LQKENI. Trimming shortened V by 6 bases and J by 2 bases, and 14 bases separated the two germline ends. This CDR3 reads CASSGRVRPYEQYF. For the CDR3, the DNA is TGTGCCAGCTCTGGCAGGGTTCGCCCCTACGAGCAGTACTTC.

The J gene is TRBJ2-3, the V gene TRBV13, with TRBD2 matching 13 bases. The CDR3 runs to 16 residues. V was clipped by 10 bases and J by 6 bases; unmatched bases: 13. Germline V CDR1 and CDR2: PRHDT, FYEKMQ (reference sequence). CDR3 protein: CATHLRLAGGFDTQYF. In nucleotides, the CDR3 is TGTGCCACCCACCTAAGACTAGCGGGAGGCTTCGATACGCAGTATTTT.

The chain uses TRBV27 and TRBJ2-3, with D hard to call. The germline V gene has CDR1 MNHEY and CDR2 SMNVEV (reference sequence). The V gene lost 2 bases and the J gene lost 4 bases, with 10 bases spanning the gap. The CDR3 has 14 amino acids. The CDR3 loop reads CASSLGPVADTQYF. DNA of the CDR3: TGTGCCAGCAGTTTAGGTCCTGTGGCAGATACGCAGTATTTT.

This clone turned up a few times. This chain joins TRBV15 and TRBJ2-5; perhaps TRBD1 as D (6 bases). The germline V and J ends were trimmed by 0 bases and 5 bases, with 19 bases remaining between them. The CDR3 sequence is 17 residues long. In germline, CDR1 is LNHNV, CDR2 YYDKDF (reference sequence). The CDR3 sequence is CATSRDRRLQGRETQYF. The CDR3 DNA reads TGTGCCACCAGCAGAGATCGTCGACTACAGGGTCGGGAGACCCAGTACTTC.

The V gene is TRBV19, the J gene TRBJ1-1; TRBD1 matches at 7 bases. The CDR3 has 15 amino acids. The V gene's germline CDR1 is LNHDA and CDR2 SQIVND (reference sequence). After removal of 5 bases from V and 4 bases from J, the junction contained 10 bases not matched to a gene. CDR3 coding DNA: TGTGCCAGTAGTTCCCGACTATCAGGGGGCACTGAAGCTTTCTTT. Translated, it gives CASSSRLSGGTEAFF. The full variable domain, rest sourced from reference TRBV19 and TRBJ1-1, is DGGITQSPKYLFRKEGQNVTLSCEQNLNHDAMYWYRQDPGQGLRLIYYSQIVNDFQKGDIAEGYSVSREKKESFPLTVTSAQKNPTAFYLCASSSRLSGGTEAFFGQGTRLTVV.

The chain employs TRBV10-2 and TRBJ2-2, with D tentatively TRBD2 (5 bases). Germline-derived CDR1 and CDR2 are WSHSY and SAAADI. This CDR3 has 14 residues. Trimming pared 6 bases from V and 5 bases from J, leaving 13 bases between. CDR3 DNA sequence: TGCGCCAGCAGCGGTGGACTGTTTACCGGGGAGCTGTTTTTT. The encoded protein is CASSGGLFTGELFF.

The rearrangement links TRBV5-6 to TRBJ1-2; D possibly corresponds to TRBD1 (5 bases). Germline V gene data show CDR1 as SGHDT and CDR2 as YYEEEE. V gave up 2 bases and J gave up 9 bases, with 14 bases separating them. This CDR3 is built from 13 residues. Here the CDR3 DNA reads TGTGCCAGCAGCTTCGTAAGGACACGCCGCTACACCTTC. As protein: CASSFVRTRRYTF.

This chain joins TRBV28 and TRBJ1-1, with 9 bases aligning to TRBD1. V trimming: 9 bases; J trimming: 7 bases; junction bases outside the gene matches: 9. The germline CDR1 and CDR2 sequences are MDHEN and SYDVKM. This CDR3 is built from 13 residues. The CDR3 region has the DNA TGTGCCAGTAGTCCCCAGGACAGGGGTGAAGCTTTCTTT. Protein: CASSPQDRGEAFF.